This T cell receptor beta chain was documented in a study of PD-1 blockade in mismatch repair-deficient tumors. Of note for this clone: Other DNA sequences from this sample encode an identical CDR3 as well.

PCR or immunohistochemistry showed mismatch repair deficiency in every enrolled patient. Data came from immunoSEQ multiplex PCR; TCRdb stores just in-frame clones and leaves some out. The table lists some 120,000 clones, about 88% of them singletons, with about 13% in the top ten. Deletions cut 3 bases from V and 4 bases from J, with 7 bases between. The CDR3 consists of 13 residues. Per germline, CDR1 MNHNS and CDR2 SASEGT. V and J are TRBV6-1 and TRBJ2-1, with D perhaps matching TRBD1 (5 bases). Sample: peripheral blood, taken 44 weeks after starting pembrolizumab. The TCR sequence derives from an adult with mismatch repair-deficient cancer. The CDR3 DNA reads TGTGCCAGCAGTGAGCAGGGATACAATGAGCAGTTCTTC. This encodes CASSEQGYNEQFF.